The 8 T cell receptor beta chains below all came from one sample that was sequenced in a study of blood T cell repertoires in COVID-19. The repertoire was sequenced with immunoSEQ multiplex PCR; TCRdb's copy has only in-frame clones and lacks some. The top ten hold roughly 6.3% of the sample, which has approximately 260,000 clones, about nine tenths seen once. The sample taken for sequencing was PBMCs or T cells enriched from blood (not recorded which). The receptors originated from a woman younger than 45 with acute COVID-19.

This chain joins TRBV11-2 and TRBJ2-1, with 14 positions matching TRBD2. CDR3 length equals 16 residues. The V segment lost 5 bases and the J segment 10 bases; nucleotides outside the gene matches: 10. The germline V gene encodes CDR1 SGHAT and CDR2 FQNNGV. CDR3 coding DNA: TGTGCCAGCAGCCCAAGTCGGACTAGCGGGAGGTGGGAGCAGTTCTTC. It encodes CASSPSRTSGRWEQFF. The whole variable domain, filled in from reference TRBV11-2 and TRBJ2-1, reads EAGVAQSPRYKIIEKRQSVAFWCNPISGHATLYWYQQILGQGPKLLIQFQNNGVVDDSQLPKDRFSAERLKGVDSTLKIQPAKLEDSAVYLCASSPSRTSGRWEQFFGPGTRLTVL.

This clone was recorded a few times. The rearrangement uses TRBV11-2 and TRBJ2-2; 9 nucleotides align to TRBD1. In germline, CDR1 is SGHAT, CDR2 FQNNGV. CDR3 length equals 14 residues. The chain's CDR3 is CGSRYRGQSGELFF. CDR3 coding DNA: TGTGGGAGCCGATACAGGGGGCAGAGCGGGGAGCTGTTTTTT.

On this clone: At one of its ends the junction is not consistent with the germline gene, which may arise from a read error. The genes are TRBV19 and TRBJ2-7; the D is unclear. Looked up from germline, CDR1 is LNHDA and CDR2 is SQIVND (reference sequence). The CDR3 spans 13 residues. CDR3: CASSLDPTYEQYF. The CDR3 nucleotides read TGTGCCAGTAGTCTAGATCCTACCTACGAGCAGTACTTC.

The rearrangement links TRBV6-5 to TRBJ2-2, with D possibly being TRBD1 (6 bases). The CDR3 spans 15 residues. Trimming removed 2 bases from V and 0 bases from J, with 7 bases in between. Germline CDR1 MNHEY, CDR2 SVGAGI. The CDR3 DNA is TGTGCCAGCAGTTACGGGGGCACGAACACCGGGGAGCTGTTTTTT. Translated: CASSYGGTNTGELFF.

This chain connects TRBV20-1 to TRBJ1-1, with a weak D call TRBD1 (5 bases). The CDR3 covers 14 residues. V dropped 3 bases and J dropped 4 bases, with 15 bases sitting between them. Germline loops: CDR1 DFQATT, CDR2 SNEGSKA (reference sequence). CDR3 in DNA: TGCAGTGCTAGTCTCCCAGGGTGGGGCACTGAAGCTTTCTTT. Its translation is CSASLPGWGTEAFF.

This sequence joins TRBV3-1 (or the pseudogene TRBV3-2) and TRBJ2-7; D may be TRBD2 (6 bases). Trimming removed 1 base from V and 4 bases from J, with 11 bases in between. The CDR3 runs to 14 residues. The germline gives CDR1 LGHDT, CDR2 YNNKEL (reference sequence). The CDR3 sequence is CASSQGGVRYEQYF. The DNA of the CDR3 is TGTGCCAGCAGCCAAGGGGGGGTTAGATACGAGCAGTACTTC.

The chain employs TRBV4-2 and TRBJ2-6; no definite D call. Germline-derived CDR1 and CDR2 are LGHNA and YNFKEQ. The CDR3 is made up of 18 amino acids. V lost 4 bases, J lost 0 bases, and 16 bases lay in between. CDR3 sequence reads: CASSPDSTVSSGANVLTF. Written as DNA, the CDR3 is TGTGCCAGCAGCCCTGATTCAACGGTGAGCTCTGGGGCCAACGTCCTGACTTTC.

In this sample, this clone turned up once. The rearrangement links TRBV28 to TRBJ2-3; the match to TRBD2 covers 8 bases. The CDR3 loop spans 16 amino acids. Germline values: CDR1 MDHEN, CDR2 SYDVKM. With V trimmed by 5 bases and J by 7 bases, 14 bases remained unmatched. CDR3 sequence (DNA): TGTGCCAGCAGTACCCACGCGGGGGGTCGGTTTAATACGCAGTATTTT. Amino acids: CASSTHAGGRFNTQYF. The whole variable domain, remainder taken from reference TRBV28 and TRBJ2-3, is DVKVTQSSRYLVKRTGEKVFLECVQDMDHENMFWYRQDPGLGLRLIYFSYDVKMKEKGDIPEGYSVSREKKERFSLILESASTNQTSMYLCASSTHAGGRFNTQYFGPGTRLTVL.